This TCR beta chain was recorded in a study of blood T cell repertoires in COVID-19. About the study: Material from acute and convalescent COVID-19 was sourced from the United States, Italy and Spain. PBMCs, B-cell-depleted T cells, or T cells were the source of the cDNA or gDNA that made up the material.

This clone was observed a single time. Germline values: CDR1 MGHRA, CDR2 YSYEKL. The CDR3 is 14 residues long. V lost 4 bases and J 7 bases, leaving 14 bases between the germline ends. In the original workflow: Estimates of nucleated cell counts were drawn from the amplification of reference gene primers. Here immunoSEQ multiplex PCR was the method, and the copy in TCRdb shows in-frame clones only, minus some. V and J calls and clone size are given by that table; D and trimming were obtained from the DNA. Of 95,000 or so clones in the sample, 65% to 85% were seen once. The rearrangement uses TRBV4-1 and TRBJ1-5, with D perhaps TRBD1 (5 bases). Sequenced material: peripheral blood. The clonotype originates from a man aged 80 or over with active or convalescent COVID-19. In DNA form, the CDR3 reads TGCGCCAGCAGCCCCCCAGGCCAGGGCCAGCCCCAGCATTTT. This codes for CASSPPGQGQPQHF.